This TCR beta chain was recorded in a study of blood T cell repertoires in COVID-19. Turning to the study itself: Researchers got acute and convalescent COVID-19 samples from the United States, Italy and Spain. T cells, B-cell-depleted T cells, or PBMCs supplied cDNA or gDNA.

This clone was seen repeatedly, ten times or more. Original data processing: By means of reference gene primer amplification, nucleated cell counts were estimated. The protocol was immunoSEQ multiplex PCR, while the TCRdb copy is restricted to in-frame clones and leaves out a portion. That table supplies the V and J calls and clone size; D and trimming were determined from the DNA. The sample records fewer than 250,000 clones, around four fifths being singletons. The TCR originated in a woman in her fifties or sixties with active or convalescent COVID-19. The sample was peripheral blood.

The CDR3 nucleotides are TGTGCCAGCAGCCAAACACTAGGGAACGAGCAGTACTTC. Translated, it gives CASSQTLGNEQYF. The chain links TRBV3-1 (or the pseudogene TRBV3-2) to TRBJ2-7, with D tentatively TRBD2 (5 bases). Per germline, CDR1 LGHDT and CDR2 YNNKEL (reference sequence). Trimming removed 2 bases at V and 5 bases at J, with 10 bases between. The CDR3 is made up of 13 amino acids.